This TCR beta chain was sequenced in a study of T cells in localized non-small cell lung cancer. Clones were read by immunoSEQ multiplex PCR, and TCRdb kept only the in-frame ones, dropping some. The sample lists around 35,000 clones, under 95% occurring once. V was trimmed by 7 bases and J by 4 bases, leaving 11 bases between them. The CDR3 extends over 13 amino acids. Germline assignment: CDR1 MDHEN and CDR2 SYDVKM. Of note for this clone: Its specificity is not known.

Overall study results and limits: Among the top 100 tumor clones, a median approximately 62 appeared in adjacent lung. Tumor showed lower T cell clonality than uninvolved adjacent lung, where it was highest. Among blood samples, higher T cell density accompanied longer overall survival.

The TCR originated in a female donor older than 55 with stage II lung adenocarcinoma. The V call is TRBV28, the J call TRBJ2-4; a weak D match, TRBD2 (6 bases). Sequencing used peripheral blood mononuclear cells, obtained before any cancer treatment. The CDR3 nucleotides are TGTGCCAGCAACTGGCGGGAAAAAAACATTCAGTACTTC. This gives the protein CASNWREKNIQYF.